These 2 T cell receptor beta chains share one sample of origin, sequenced in a study of T cells after somatic rescue of genetic block. The method was immunoSEQ multiplex PCR; TCRdb's version includes in-frame clones alone and lacks a portion of them. The table shows 65,000 to 70,000 clones, with less than 95% occurring only once. The sequenced material came from peripheral blood mononuclear cells (PBMCs). Every receptor here comes from a man between 35 and 55 years old.

The chain employs TRBV12-2 and TRBJ2-7; the D segment call TRBD1 is taken from the table without a DNA check. TRBV12-2 is an annotated pseudogene. The CDR3 totals 14 residues. Here the CDR3 reads CASRLGTGNHEQYF. CDR3 nucleotides: TGTGCAAGTCGCCTCGGGACAGGGAACCACGAGCAGTACTTC.

The V gene is TRBV29-1, the J gene TRBJ2-3, with unresolved D. This CDR3 spans 14 amino acids. The germline V and J ends were trimmed by 7 bases and 4 bases, with 18 bases remaining between them. In germline, CDR1 is SQVTM, CDR2 ANQGSEA. The CDR3 loop reads CSGRHHRSADTQYF. The CDR3 DNA is TGCAGCGGGCGACATCACCGGTCGGCAGATACGCAGTATTTT.